What follows describes a single T cell receptor (beta chain). Its antigen is still unknown. The data were taken from a study of OX40 agonist ivuxolimab in advanced cancers. Turning to the study itself: At 0.01 to 10 mg/kg, ivuxolimab was administered intravenously to patients every 2 weeks. Patients undergoing dose escalation presented with hepatocellular carcinoma, melanoma, renal cell or head and neck cancer. Prior anti-PD-1, anti-PD-L1 or anti-CTLA-4 therapy did not bar entry, and around 39% had some.

The CDR3 consists of 14 residues. CDR1 is WNHNN and CDR2 is SYGVQD in the germline V gene (reference sequence). V was cut by 8 bases and J by 3 bases, with 15 bases left in between. Findings and caveats of the study: On average, CD8+ T cells showed a greater number of expanded clones than CD4+.

Using immunoSEQ multiplex PCR, the repertoire was profiled, and TCRdb retains in-frame clones only, with some absent. The sample consists of tens of thousands of clones, 60% to 85% of them appearing once. This sequence joins TRBV10-1 and TRBJ2-3; D assignment may be TRBD1 or TRBD2 (5 bases each). This material consisted of CD4+ or CD8+ T cells sorted from blood, taken in a trial of the OX40 agonist ivuxolimab. The sequence came from an adult with an advanced solid tumor such as melanoma, head and neck, liver or kidney cancer. The DNA of the CDR3 is TGCGCCAGCCGAGGATCGGGGCCTACAGATACGCAGTATTTT. Protein: CASRGSGPTDTQYF.